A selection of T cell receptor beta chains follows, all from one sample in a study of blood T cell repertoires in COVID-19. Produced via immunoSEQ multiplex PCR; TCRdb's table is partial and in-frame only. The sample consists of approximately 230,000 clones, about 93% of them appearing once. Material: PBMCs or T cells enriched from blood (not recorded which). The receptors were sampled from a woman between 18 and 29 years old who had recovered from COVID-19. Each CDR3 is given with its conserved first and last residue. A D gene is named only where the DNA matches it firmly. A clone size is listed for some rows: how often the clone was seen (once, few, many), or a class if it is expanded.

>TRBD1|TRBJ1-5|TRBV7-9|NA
TGTGCCAGCAGCTACGGACAGGTCGGTCAGCCCCAGCATTTT
CASSYGQVGQPQHF
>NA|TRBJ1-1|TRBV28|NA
TGTGCCAGCAGTTTACCCATACAGGGGAACACTGAAGCTTTCTTT
CASSLPIQGNTEAFF
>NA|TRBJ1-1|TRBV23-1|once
TGCGCCAGCAGTCAATCGAGGTCGGATACGGGGGAGGCAACGAACACTGAAGCTTTCTTT
CASSQSRSDTGEATNTEAFF
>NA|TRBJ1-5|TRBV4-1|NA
TGCGCCAGCAGCCAAGATGGAGCCCCGGATCAGCCCCAGCATTTT
CASSQDGAPDQPQHF
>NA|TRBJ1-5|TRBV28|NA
TGTGCCAGCGGGGAGTATAGCAATCAGCCCCAGCATTTT
CASGEYSNQPQHF
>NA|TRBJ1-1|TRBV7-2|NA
TGTGCCAGCAGCTTCTTACCGGGGGGCACTGAAGCTTTCTTT
CASSFLPGGTEAFF
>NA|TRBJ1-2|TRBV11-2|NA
TGTGCCAGCAGCTTCTACAGCGGAGGACAGTCCCGGGGTGGCTACACCTTC
CASSFYSGGQSRGGYTF
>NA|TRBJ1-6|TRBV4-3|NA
TGCGCCAGCAGCCAACTGACAGGAGGCAATTCACCCCTCCACTTT
CASSQLTGGNSPLHF
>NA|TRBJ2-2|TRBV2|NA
TGTGCCAGCACCCGGGATAGCGGGAACACCGGGGAGCTGTTTTTT
CASTRDSGNTGELFF
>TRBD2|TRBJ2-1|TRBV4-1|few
TGCGCCAGCAGCCGGTCGGGACTAGCGGGAGGGTCCTCCTACAATGAGCAGTTCTTC
CASSRSGLAGGSSYNEQFF
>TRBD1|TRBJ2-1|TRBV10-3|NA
TGTGCCATCAGGATCGCTACAGGGGACGGGCAGTTCTTC
CAIRIATGDGQFF
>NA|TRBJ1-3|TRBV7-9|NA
TGTGCCAGCAGCTTACAGGGATCTACTGGAAACACCATATATTTT
CASSLQGSTGNTIYF
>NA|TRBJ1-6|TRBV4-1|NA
TGCGCCAGCAGCCAAGACCCGGGGAGTTCACCCCTCCACTTT
CASSQDPGSSPLHF
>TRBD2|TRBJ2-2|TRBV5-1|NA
TGCGCCAGCAGCCGGGGACTAGCGGATAACACCGGGGAGCTGTTTTTT
CASSRGLADNTGELFF
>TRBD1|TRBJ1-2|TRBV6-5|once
TGTGCCAGCAGCCCGGACAGGGGGCTGGGAGGCTACACCTTC
CASSPDRGLGGYTF
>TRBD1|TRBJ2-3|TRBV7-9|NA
TGTGCCAGCAGACCGACAGGGGCCACAGATACGCAGTATTTT
CASRPTGATDTQYF
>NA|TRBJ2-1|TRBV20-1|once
TGCAGTGCTGCGGGGGCGGATGAGCAGTTCTTC
CSAAGADEQFF
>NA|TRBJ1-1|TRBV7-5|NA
TGTGCCAGAAGCAAACCGGGACAGGGAGCGGGAACTGAAGCTTTCTTT
CARSKPGQGAGTEAFF
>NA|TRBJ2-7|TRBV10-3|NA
TGTGCCATCAGCGAGACAGGCAAATACGAGCAGTACTTC
CAISETGKYEQYF
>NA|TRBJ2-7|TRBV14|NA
TGTGCCAGCAGCCCGTTCTCGGTACACGAGCAGTACTTC
CASSPFSVHEQYF
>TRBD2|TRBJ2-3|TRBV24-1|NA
TGTGCCACCAGTGCCGCGGGGGGGGTAAATACGCAGTATTTT
CATSAAGGVNTQYF
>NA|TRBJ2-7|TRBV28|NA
TGTGCCAGCAGTTTTAGGTGGGAGAGGTACGAGCAGTACTTC
CASSFRWERYEQYF
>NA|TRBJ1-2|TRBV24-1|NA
TGTGCCACCAGTGATCGGGACTCCGGTAACTATGGCTACACCTTC
CATSDRDSGNYGYTF
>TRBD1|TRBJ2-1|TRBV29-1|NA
TGCAGCGTTAGGGGGCGGTACAATGAGCAGTTCTTC
CSVRGRYNEQFF
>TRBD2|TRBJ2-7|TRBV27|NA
TGTGCCAGCAGCTCCGGGACTAGCGGGACTATATACGAGCAGTACTTC
CASSSGTSGTIYEQYF
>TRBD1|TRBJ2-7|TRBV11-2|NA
TGTGCCAGCAGCCCCCACGACAGGGGTTCCTACGAGCAGTACTTC
CASSPHDRGSYEQYF
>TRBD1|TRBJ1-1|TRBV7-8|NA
TGTGCCAGCAGCTTGATGACAGGGATAATGAACACTGAAGCTTTCTTT
CASSLMTGIMNTEAFF
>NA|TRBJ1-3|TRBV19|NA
TGTGCCAGCAAGACAGCAAACTCTGGAAACACCATATATTTT
CASKTANSGNTIYF
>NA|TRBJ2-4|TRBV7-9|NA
TGTGCCAGCAGCCTCGGTCCCGGGACTTTGTACTTC
CASSLGPGTLYF
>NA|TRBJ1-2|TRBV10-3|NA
TGTGCCATCAGTGTACAGCTACATGGCTACACCTTC
CAISVQLHGYTF
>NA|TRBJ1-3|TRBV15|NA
TGTGCCACCAGGCGGGGACGGGAAAACACCATATATTTT
CATRRGRENTIYF
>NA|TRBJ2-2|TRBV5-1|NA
TGCGCCAGCAGCTTGATGGGACATGGCACCGGGGAGCTGTTTTTT
CASSLMGHGTGELFF
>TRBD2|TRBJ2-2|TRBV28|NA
TGTGCCAGCGGTATAGGGACTAGCCACACCGGGGAGCTGTTTTTT
CASGIGTSHTGELFF
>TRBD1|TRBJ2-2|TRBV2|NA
TGTGCCAGCAGTGCTGAGGGGGCTCGGTACACCGGGGAGCTGTTTTTT
CASSAEGARYTGELFF
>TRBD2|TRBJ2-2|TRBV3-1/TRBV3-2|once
TGTGCCAGCAGCCCGGGACTAGCGGGAAACACCGGGGAGCTGTTTTTT
CASSPGLAGNTGELFF
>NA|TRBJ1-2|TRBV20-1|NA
TGCAGTGCTAGCGTCCCTGGCTACACCTTC
CSASVPGYTF
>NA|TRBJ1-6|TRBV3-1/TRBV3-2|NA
TGTGCCAGCAGCCAAGGCTTCTCTCCTAGGGGTTCACCCCTCCACTTT
CASSQGFSPRGSPLHF
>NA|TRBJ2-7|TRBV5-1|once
TGCGCCAGCAGCCCGGGGGACGGCACCTACGAGCAGTACTTC
CASSPGDGTYEQYF
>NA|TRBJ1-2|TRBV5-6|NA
TGTGCCAGCAGCTTGGTTGACAGTTACTATGGCTACACCTTC
CASSLVDSYYGYTF
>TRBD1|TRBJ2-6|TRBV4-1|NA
TGCGCCAGCAGCCCTACCTCAGGCCGGGACAGGGCCTTCTCTGGGGCCAACGTCCTGACTTTC
CASSPTSGRDRAFSGANVLTF
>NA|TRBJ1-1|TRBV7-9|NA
TGTGCCAGCAGCCCCACCCCGGGACAGAACACTGAAGCTTTCTTT
CASSPTPGQNTEAFF
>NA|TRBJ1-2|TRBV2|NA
TGTGCCCGCCTGGACTTTGGCTACACCTTC
CARLDFGYTF
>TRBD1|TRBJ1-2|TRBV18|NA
TGTGCCAGCTCCCAAAACGCGCTCCAGGGGGATGGCTACACCTTC
CASSQNALQGDGYTF
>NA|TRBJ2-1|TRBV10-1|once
TGCGCCAGCAGTGGGGGGCTCCGAAGCTCCTACAATGAGCAGTTCTTC
CASSGGLRSSYNEQFF